This section outlines one TCR beta chain sequence together with its context. Its antigen is unidentified. An end of the junction does not agree with germline; a read error may underlie this. These data belong to a study of graft-versus-host responses after intestinal transplantation. General study findings and limits: Allograft clonal ratios (graft-versus-host to host-versus-graft) were high in patients who had graft-donor T cell macrochimerism. Levels of circulating GvH clones at their peak were associated with early post-transplant HvG declines.

Measured with immunoSEQ multiplex PCR; TCRdb has only the in-frame clones, and not every one. The repertoire holds 100,000 to 120,000 clones, with around 93% as singletons. CDR1 LNHDA and CDR2 SQIVND come from the germline V gene (reference sequence). CDR3 length: 16 residues. This TCR came from a human donor who received an intestinal transplant. The chain has TRBV19 and TRBJ2-1, with 9 bases that match TRBD2. The material was unstimulated CD8+ T cells sorted from spleen or lymph node cells, obtained before intestinal transplant. CDR3: CATSLAGGRGYNEQFF. CDR3 DNA: TGTGCCACTAGTTTGGCTGGCGGGAGGGGATACAATGAGCAGTTCTTC.